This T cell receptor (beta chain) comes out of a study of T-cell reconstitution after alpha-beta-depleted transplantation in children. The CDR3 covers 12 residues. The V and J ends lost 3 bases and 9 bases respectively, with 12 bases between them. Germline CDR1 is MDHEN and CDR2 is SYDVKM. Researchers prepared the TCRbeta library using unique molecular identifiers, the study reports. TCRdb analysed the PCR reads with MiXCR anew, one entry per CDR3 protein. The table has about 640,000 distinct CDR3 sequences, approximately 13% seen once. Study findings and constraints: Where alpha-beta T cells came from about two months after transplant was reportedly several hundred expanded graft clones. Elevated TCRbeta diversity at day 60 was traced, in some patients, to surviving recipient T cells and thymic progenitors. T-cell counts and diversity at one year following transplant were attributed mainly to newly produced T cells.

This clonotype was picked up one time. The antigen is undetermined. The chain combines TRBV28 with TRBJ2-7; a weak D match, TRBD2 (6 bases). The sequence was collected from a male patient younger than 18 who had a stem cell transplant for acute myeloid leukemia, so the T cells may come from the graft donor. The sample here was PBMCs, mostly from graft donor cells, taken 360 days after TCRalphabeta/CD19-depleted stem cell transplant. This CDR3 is CASSFRDSGQYF. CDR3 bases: TGTGCCAGCAGTTTCAGGGACTCAGGGCAGTACTTC.